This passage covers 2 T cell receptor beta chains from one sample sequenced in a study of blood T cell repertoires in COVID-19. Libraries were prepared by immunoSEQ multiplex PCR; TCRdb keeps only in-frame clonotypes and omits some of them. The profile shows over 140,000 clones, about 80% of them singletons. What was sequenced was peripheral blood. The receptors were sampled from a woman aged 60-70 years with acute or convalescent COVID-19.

In nucleotides, the CDR3 is TGTGCCAGCAGTGAAGCGCCCTACATGACTACGGTCATGGGGGGTGAGCAGTTCTTC. This translates into CASSEAPYMTTVMGGEQFF. The chain recombines TRBV2 with TRBJ2-1; D perhaps matches TRBD2 (6 bases). The CDR3 runs to 19 residues. Germline values: CDR1 SNHLY, CDR2 FYNNEI. Deletions cut 0 bases from V and 9 bases from J, with 27 bases between.

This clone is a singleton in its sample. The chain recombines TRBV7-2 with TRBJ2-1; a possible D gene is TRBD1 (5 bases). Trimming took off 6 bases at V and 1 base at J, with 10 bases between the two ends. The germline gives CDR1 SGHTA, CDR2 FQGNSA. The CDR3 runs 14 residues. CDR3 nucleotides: TGTGCCAGCAGTCCCCAGGGATCCTACAATGAGCAGTTCTTC. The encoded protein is CASSPQGSYNEQFF.